This T cell receptor (beta chain) emerged from a study of cytomegalovirus exposure and HLA in healthy donors. A multiplex PCR was run with 60 Vbeta primers and 13 Jbeta primers. Libraries were prepared by immunoSEQ multiplex PCR; TCRdb keeps only in-frame clonotypes and omits some of them. The table shows approximately 100,000 clones, with approximately 78% occurring only once. The CDR3 extends over 16 amino acids. From germline, CDR1 is SGHTA and CDR2 FQGNSA. J gave up 0 bases and V 2 bases, and 5 bases lay outside the gene matches. Sequenced material: PBMCs. This clonotype originated in a woman aged 40 to 50 in good health and CMV-seronegative. The V gene is TRBV7-2, the J gene TRBJ1-1; TRBD1 aligns across 8 bases. This chain's CDR3 is CASSLMSGGLNTEAFF. In DNA, the CDR3 is TGTGCCAGCAGCTTAATGTCAGGGGGCCTGAACACTGAAGCTTTCTTT.